This passage covers 22 T cell receptor beta chains from one sample sequenced in a study of shared clonotypes between healthy human individuals. TCRdb's table, derived via immunoSEQ multiplex PCR, lists solely in-frame clones and lacks some. Of more than 2 million clones listed, 95% are singletons. The sample comprised naive CD4+ T cells sorted from blood. Described subset: CD45RA+ positively selected. These receptors came from a man between 18 and 29 years old in good health.

The rearrangement joins TRBV15 to TRBJ1-2; D is unclear. The germline V gene has CDR1 LNHNV and CDR2 YYDKDF (reference sequence). Deletions cut 0 bases from V and 7 bases from J, with 12 bases between. The CDR3 loop spans 14 amino acids. The CDR3 here is CATSRDSVGRGYTF. CDR3 bases: TGTGCCACCAGCAGAGACAGTGTCGGTCGTGGCTACACCTTC.

V gene TRBV9 combines with J gene TRBJ2-7; 10 nucleotides match TRBD2. The V gene's germline CDR1 is SGDLS and CDR2 YYNGEE. Trimming at V came to 3 bases and at J to 2 bases, leaving 8 bases not matched to a gene. The CDR3 loop spans 16 amino acids. The DNA for the CDR3 is TGTGCCAGCAGCGCCCGGACTAGCGGAGCCCCCTACGAGCAGTACTTC. Its translation is CASSARTSGAPYEQYF.

V and J are TRBV27 and TRBJ1-3; D not certain. V was cut by 3 bases and J by 3 bases, with 15 bases left in between. The CDR3 runs 16 residues. Germline loops: CDR1 MNHEY, CDR2 SMNVEV (reference sequence). The CDR3 nucleotides are TGTGCCAGCAGTTTGCTTCCACTGTTTCGTGGAAACACCATATATTTT. Amino acids: CASSLLPLFRGNTIYF.

The rearrangement joins TRBV19 to TRBJ1-2; tentative D call: TRBD1 (6 bases). Trimming took 4 bases from V and 7 from J, leaving 13 bases between them. The CDR3 extends over 13 amino acids. The germline CDR1 and CDR2 sequences are LNHDA and SQIVND (reference sequence). The CDR3 sequence is CASSRAGVFGYTF. The CDR3 DNA follows: TGTGCCAGTAGTAGGGCAGGGGTTTTTGGCTACACCTTC.

The chain is built from TRBV7-2 and TRBJ1-2; D is undetermined. V gave up 3 bases and J gave up 2 bases, with 13 bases separating them. From germline, CDR1 is SGHTA and CDR2 FQGNSA. CDR3 length equals 15 residues. CDR3 residues: CASSLRSDGNYGYTF. CDR3 nucleotide sequence: TGTGCCAGCAGCTTGCGCTCGGACGGGAACTATGGCTACACCTTC.

The chain employs TRBV7-2 and TRBJ2-7; D uncertain. CDR1 and CDR2 (germline): SGHTA, FQGNSA. CDR3 length: 14 residues. Trimming left V 5 bases short and J 0 bases short, with 11 bases between. CDR3 sequence: CASSGPESSYEQYF. The CDR3 DNA reads as TGTGCCAGCAGCGGGCCAGAGAGCTCCTACGAGCAGTACTTC.

The chain uses TRBV28 and TRBJ1-5, with a possible D match to TRBD1 (5 bases). The CDR3 has 15 residues. The germline gives CDR1 MDHEN, CDR2 SYDVKM. The V and J ends lost 5 bases and 1 base respectively, with 12 bases between them. DNA of the CDR3: TGTGCCAGCAGTGGCCCCCCAGGGAGCAATCAGCCCCAGCATTTT. It codes for CASSGPPGSNQPQHF.

The CDR3 is CASSLVLAERTDTQYF. The CDR3 DNA is TGTGCCAGCAGCTTAGTCCTAGCGGAGCGCACAGATACGCAGTATTTT. The chain has TRBV11-1 and TRBJ2-3; 7 bases are a match to TRBD2. Trimming took 1 base from V and 1 from J; bases not matched to a gene: 5. The CDR3 is 16 amino acids. Germline V gives CDR1 SGHAT, CDR2 FQDESV (reference sequence).

The rearrangement uses TRBV7-2 and TRBJ2-2, with TRBD1 matching over 9 bases. Germline V lookup: CDR1 SGHTA, CDR2 FQGNSA. This CDR3 has 18 amino acids. J was trimmed by 0 bases and V by 3 bases; bases with no gene match: 8. CDR3 sequence: CASSLRPGQGSNTGELFF. For the CDR3, the DNA is TGTGCCAGCAGCTTGAGGCCGGGACAGGGCTCGAACACCGGGGAGCTGTTTTTT.

This clone was recorded once. The rearrangement joins TRBV18 to TRBJ1-4; 8 nucleotides agree with TRBD1. Trimming at V came to 5 bases and at J to 6 bases, leaving 11 bases not matched to a gene. The germline V gene encodes CDR1 KGHSH and CDR2 LQKENI. CDR3 length: 16 amino acids. The CDR3 nucleotides read TGTGCCAGCTCATCTCAGGGGGCCGGTACAGATGAAAAACTGTTTTTT. Protein: CASSSQGAGTDEKLFF.

This chain joins TRBV28 and TRBJ2-7, with TRBD1 identical over 9 bases. This CDR3 has 20 residues. Germline values: CDR1 MDHEN, CDR2 SYDVKM. V lost 3 bases and J lost 5; bases outside the gene matches: 23. The CDR3, as DNA: TGTGCCAGCAGTTTCTGGTGGGATTTTAGAGGACAGGGGATGGTCCACGAGCAGTACTTC. It codes for CASSFWWDFRGQGMVHEQYF.

The chain couples TRBV5-1 to TRBJ1-1; D unresolved. V was trimmed by 0 bases and J by 4 bases, leaving 10 bases between them. CDR1 SGHRS and CDR2 YFSETQ come from the germline V gene. This CDR3 is built from 14 residues. CDR3 protein: CASSLDPSPTEAFF. CDR3 bases: TGCGCCAGCAGCTTGGACCCTTCCCCCACTGAAGCTTTCTTT. The whole variable domain, filled in from reference TRBV5-1 and TRBJ1-1, reads KAGVTQTPRYLIKTRGQQVTLSCSPISGHRSVSWYQQTPGQGLQFLFEYFSETQRNKGNFPGRFSGRQFSNSRSEMNVSTLELGDSALYLCASSLDPSPTEAFFGQGTRLTVV.

The chain uses TRBV5-1 and TRBJ2-3; 9 bases fit TRBD2. J lost 2 bases, V lost 4 bases, and 14 bases had no gene match. There are 18 residues in the CDR3. Germline loops: CDR1 SGHRS, CDR2 YFSETQ. The CDR3 loop is CASSPSRSSGRATDTQYF. The CDR3 nucleotides are TGCGCCAGCAGCCCCTCGCGGAGTAGCGGGAGAGCCACAGATACGCAGTATTTT.

V gene TRBV7-2 combines with J gene TRBJ1-2, with no clear D. The CDR3 covers 14 residues. CDR1 and CDR2 from the germline V gene are SGHTA and FQGNSA. V was shortened by 3 bases and J by 4 bases, with 12 bases between the two germline ends. The CDR3 DNA is TGTGCCAGCAGCTTCGGGGTAGAAGGCTATGGCTACACCTTC. Residues: CASSFGVEGYGYTF.

This clone was picked up one time. This rearrangement joins TRBV7-9 to TRBJ2-7; no firm D call. V was shortened by 5 bases and J by 2 bases, with 7 bases between the two germline ends. The CDR3 totals 12 residues. Germline values: CDR1 SEHNR, CDR2 FQNEAQ (reference sequence). CDR3 amino acids: CASSRSPYEQYF. DNA of the CDR3: TGTGCCAGCAGCCGGAGTCCCTACGAGCAGTACTTC.

The chain couples TRBV6-6 to TRBJ1-1; no clear D. Trimming stripped 4 bases from V and 1 base from J, with 10 bases between. Germline loops: CDR1 MNHNY, CDR2 SVGAGI (reference sequence). The CDR3 runs to 14 residues. This chain's CDR3 is CASSFTATNTEAFF. The CDR3, as DNA: TGTGCCAGCAGTTTTACAGCGACGAACACTGAAGCTTTCTTT.

The V call is TRBV25-1, the J call TRBJ1-4, with 9 positions matching TRBD1. The V segment lost 1 base and the J segment 8 bases; nucleotides outside the gene matches: 5. Germline V gene lookup returns CDR1 MGHDK and CDR2 SYGVNS. This CDR3 comprises 15 residues. The CDR3 reads CASSESGQGREKLFF. Here the CDR3 DNA reads TGTGCCAGCAGTGAATCGGGACAGGGTCGAGAAAAACTGTTTTTT. Complete variable domain (other parts from reference TRBV25-1 and TRBJ1-4): EADIYQTPRYLVIGTGKKITLECSQTMGHDKMYWYQQDPGMELHLIHYSYGVNSTEKGDLSSESTVSRIRTEHFPLTLESARPSHTSQYLCASSESGQGREKLFFGSGTQLSVL.

The CDR3 DNA is TGCGCCAGCCGACTAGGTCGCGGTTACGAGCAGTACTTC. This sequence encodes CASRLGRGYEQYF. The J gene is TRBJ2-7, the V gene TRBV10-2, with D possibly being TRBD2 (6 bases). The CDR3 has 13 amino acids. The germline V gene encodes CDR1 WSHSY and CDR2 SAAADI. Trimming took 8 bases from V and 4 from J, leaving 15 bases between them.

The J gene is TRBJ2-7, the V gene TRBV12-5; tentatively, D is TRBD2 (5 bases). The CDR3 has 15 amino acids. Per germline, CDR1 LGHNT and CDR2 FRNRAP. V was shortened by 2 bases and J by 6 bases, with 17 bases between the two germline ends. The DNA of the CDR3 is TGTGCTAGTGGTTTGACGCGGCTAGCCCCCCGCGAGCAGTACTTC. This sequence encodes CASGLTRLAPREQYF.

The genes are TRBV2 and TRBJ1-2; tentatively, D is TRBD1 (5 bases). Trimming stripped 5 bases from V and 6 bases from J, with 13 bases between. Per the germline V gene, CDR1 is SNHLY and CDR2 is FYNNEI. The CDR3 is 13 amino acids. In DNA, the CDR3 is TGTGCCAGCAGTCTGAATCAGGGAGATGGCTACACCTTC. This sequence encodes CASSLNQGDGYTF.

This clone is a singleton in its sample. The sample contains more than one DNA sequence encoding this CDR3. The CDR3 DNA reads as TGCGCCAGCAGCTTGGTCGGACCGAACACTGAAGCTTTCTTT. It specifies CASSLVGPNTEAFF. The chain combines TRBV5-1 with TRBJ1-1; D remains unclear. The length of the CDR3 is 14 residues. The V gene lost 0 bases and the J gene lost 1 base, with 7 bases spanning the gap. Germline V CDR1 and CDR2: SGHRS, YFSETQ.

This chain connects TRBV6-5 to TRBJ1-4; tentatively, D is TRBD1 (5 bases). V was clipped by 6 bases and J by 10 bases, with 18 bases between them. The germline V gene encodes CDR1 MNHEY and CDR2 SVGAGI. The CDR3 runs 14 residues. The CDR3 DNA follows: TGTGCCAGCAGCCCTGCCGCCGGGCAGGGAAAACTGTTTTTT. Its translation: CASSPAAGQGKLFF.